The present T cell receptor (beta chain) was sequenced within a study of regulatory and conventional T cells in RAG deficiency. The CDR3 contains 15 residues. From germline, CDR1 is LGHNA and CDR2 YNFKEQ. The V and J ends lost 6 bases and 0 bases respectively, with 14 bases between them. Turning to this clone: Its antigen is unidentified.

Study-wide points: Control T-cell subsets had markedly higher Shannon entropy and lower Simpson indices than RAG-deficient patients. In Omenn syndrome, sorted "Tregs" may be peripherally activated cells. Treg unique TCR beta sequences were 90 to 100-fold fewer in Omenn syndrome and CID/AS patients than controls. Omenn patients showed >80% Treg-Tconv overlap and shorter CDR3 lengths.

The sorted conventional CD4+ T cells were CD25-low and CD127-high, with genomic DNA sequenced. Sequenced by immunoSEQ multiplex PCR; TCRdb stores in-frame clones only, minus some. The profile shows 25,000 to 30,000 clones, over 90% of them singletons. These records were also assigned to another study, of regulatory T cells. That paper states: The primer mix had 52 TRBV and 13 TRBJ primers.

The sequence was collected from a human donor in good health. The chain carries TRBV4-2 and TRBJ1-2, with TRBD1 as a possible D gene (5 bases). Sequencing was performed on CD25- CD4+ T cells sorted from blood. CDR3 nucleotides: TGTGCCAGCAGTCCGGCAGGGCTACCTAACTATGGCTACACCTTC. It translates to CASSPAGLPNYGYTF.